The entry that follows covers one TCR beta chain sequence. What it binds is unknown. Generated by immunoSEQ multiplex PCR, the TCRdb table keeps only in-frame clones and is missing some. The table lists around 5,600 clones, 81% of them singletons. This CDR3 is built from 15 residues. V was cut by 0 bases and J by 7 bases, with 16 bases left in between. Germline values: CDR1 GTSNPN, CDR2 SVGIG (reference sequence). Exclusion applied to patients with autoimmune disease history or systemic immunosuppression. The data were obtained in a study of OX40 agonist ivuxolimab in advanced cancers. Study-wide findings and caveats: Blood T cells, both CD4+ and CD8+, expanded clonally by week 6 at 0.1 to 3.0 mg/kg. CD8+ T cells (on average) carried more expanded clones than CD4+ T cells. Low normalized clonal expansion also occurred in some nonresponding patients.

The sequence was collected from an adult with an advanced solid tumor such as melanoma, head and neck, liver or kidney cancer. The sequencing here drew on CD4+ or CD8+ T cells sorted from blood, taken in a trial of the OX40 agonist ivuxolimab. The V call is TRBV30, the J call TRBJ2-1; perhaps TRBD2 as D (6 bases). The CDR3 sequence: CAWSVGSGAGNEQFF. In nucleotides, the CDR3 is TGTGCCTGGAGTGTGGGTAGCGGAGCCGGGAATGAGCAGTTCTTC.